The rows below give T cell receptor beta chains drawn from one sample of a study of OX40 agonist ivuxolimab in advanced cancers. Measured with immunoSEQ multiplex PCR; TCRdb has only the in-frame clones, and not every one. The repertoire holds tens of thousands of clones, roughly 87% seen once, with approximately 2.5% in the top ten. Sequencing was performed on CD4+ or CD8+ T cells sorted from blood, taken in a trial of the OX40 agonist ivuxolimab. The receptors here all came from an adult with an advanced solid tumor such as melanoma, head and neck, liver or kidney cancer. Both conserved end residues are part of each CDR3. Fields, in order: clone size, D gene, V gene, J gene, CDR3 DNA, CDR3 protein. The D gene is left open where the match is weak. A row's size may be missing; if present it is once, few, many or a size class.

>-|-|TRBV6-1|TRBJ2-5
TGTGCCAGCAGTAGAATGGAGGAGGAGGCCCAGTACTTC
CASSRMEEEAQYF
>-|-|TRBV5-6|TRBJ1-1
TGTGCCAGCAGCTTGAGTCCGAACACTGAAGCTTTCTTT
CASSLSPNTEAFF
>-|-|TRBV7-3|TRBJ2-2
TGTGCCAGCAGCGTCGCATCGGGTTACGGGGAGCTGTTTTTT
CASSVASGYGELFF
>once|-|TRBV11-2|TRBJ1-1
TGTGCCAGCAGCTCTGACACGGACACTGAAGCTTTCTTT
CASSSDTDTEAFF
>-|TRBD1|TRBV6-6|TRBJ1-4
TGTGCCAGCAGTCAGGGACAGCAATGGGAAAAACTGTTTTTT
CASSQGQQWEKLFF
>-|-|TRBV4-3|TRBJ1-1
TGCGCCAGCAGCCAAGATTGGGGAGGAGAAGCTTTCTTT
CASSQDWGGEAFF
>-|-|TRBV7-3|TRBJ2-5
TGTGCCAGCAGTTTAGGTCCAAGGGGGGTCCAAGAGACCCAGTACTTC
CASSLGPRGVQETQYF
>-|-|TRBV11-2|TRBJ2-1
TGTGCCAGCAGCTTAGGTGGCGGAGTGAGCAATGAGCAGTTCTTC
CASSLGGGVSNEQFF
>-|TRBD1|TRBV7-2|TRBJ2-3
TGTGCCAGCAGCCCCACCATACAGGGGGCGGTCACAGATACGCAGTATTTT
CASSPTIQGAVTDTQYF
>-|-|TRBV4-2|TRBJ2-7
TGTGCCAGCAGCCAACCTAGTGTTAGCCACGAGCAGTACTTC
CASSQPSVSHEQYF
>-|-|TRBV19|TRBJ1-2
TGTGCCAGTAGTATACCGTCCCGACAGCGCAACTATGGCTACACCTTC
CASSIPSRQRNYGYTF
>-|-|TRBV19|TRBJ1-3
TGTGCCAGTACCCCGGGGCGGGGAAGCTCTGGAAACACCATATATTTT
CASTPGRGSSGNTIYF
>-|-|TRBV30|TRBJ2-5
TGTGCCTGGAGTCCCCAGAGGAGGGGAGGACAAGAGACCCAGTACTTC
CAWSPQRRGGQETQYF
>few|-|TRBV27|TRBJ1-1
TGTGCCAGCAGTTTATCATGGAACACTGAAGCTTTCTTT
CASSLSWNTEAFF
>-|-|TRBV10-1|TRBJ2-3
TGCGCCAGCAGTGAGCGAGTAGCGTACGATACGCAGTATTTT
CASSERVAYDTQYF
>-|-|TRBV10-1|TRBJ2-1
TGCGCCAGCAGCAGGGGAAGGTTGGATGAGCAGTTCTTC
CASSRGRLDEQFF
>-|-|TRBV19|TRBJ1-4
TGTGCCAGTAGTTCTACAGGGATACTTAATGAAAAACTGTTTTTT
CASSSTGILNEKLFF
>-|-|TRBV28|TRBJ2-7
TGTGCCAGCAGTTTACTCGGGGGATACGAGCAGTACTTC
CASSLLGGYEQYF
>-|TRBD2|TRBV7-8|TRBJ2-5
TGTGCCAGCAGCCAGTCGGGACTAGCGGGAGAAGAGACCCAGTACTTC
CASSQSGLAGEETQYF
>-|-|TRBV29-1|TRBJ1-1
TGCAGCGTTGAATTAGCGGGGGATGGAGCTTTCTTT
CSVELAGDGAFF
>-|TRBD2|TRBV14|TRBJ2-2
TGTGCCAGCAGCCATACTAGCGGAGGCACCGGGGAGCTGTTTTTT
CASSHTSGGTGELFF
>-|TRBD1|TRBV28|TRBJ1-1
TGTGCCAGCAGAGTCGGGGACAGGGGACTACAAGCTTTCTTT
CASRVGDRGLQAFF
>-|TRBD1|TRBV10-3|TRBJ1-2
TGTGCCATCAGTGAGTCGAGGGACAGGGGACACTATGGCTACACCTTC
CAISESRDRGHYGYTF
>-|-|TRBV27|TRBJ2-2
TGTGCCAGCAGTTTACGGAGGGGCAGCGGGGGGGAGCTGTTTTTT
CASSLRRGSGGELFF
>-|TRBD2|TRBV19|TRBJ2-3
TGTGCCAGTAGTCTTACTAGCGGCACAGATACGCAGTATTTT
CASSLTSGTDTQYF
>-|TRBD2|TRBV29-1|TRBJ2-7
TGCAGCGTGGGAATACAACCCGGACTAGCCGGAGGTTCCTACGAGCAGTACTTC
CSVGIQPGLAGGSYEQYF
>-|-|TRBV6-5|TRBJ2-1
TGTGCCAGCACTTTAGCGGAGGGTTACAATGAGCAGTTCTTC
CASTLAEGYNEQFF
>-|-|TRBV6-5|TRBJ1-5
TGTGCCAGCAGTTACTCAAAACAGGGTTTCAGCCCCCAGCATTTT
CASSYSKQGFSPQHF
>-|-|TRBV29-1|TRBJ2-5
TGCAGCGTGGCCGGGACACCGAACCAAGAGACCCAGTACTTC
CSVAGTPNQETQYF
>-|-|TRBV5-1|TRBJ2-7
TGCGCCAGCAGCAGCCTCAGGGGATTATCCTACGAGCAGTACTTC
CASSSLRGLSYEQYF
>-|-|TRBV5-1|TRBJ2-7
TGCGCCAGCAGCCCGAGAGGGAGTGGATCAGGATCGATCTACGAGCAGTACTTC
CASSPRGSGSGSIYEQYF
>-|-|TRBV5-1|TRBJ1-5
TGCGCCAGCAGCTTGGTTAGTGGGGGTGGACAGCCCCAGCATTTT
CASSLVSGGGQPQHF
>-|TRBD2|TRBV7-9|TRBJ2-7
TGTGCCAGCAGCTTAGGGACCACTAGCGGGATTTCCTACGAGCAGTACTTC
CASSLGTTSGISYEQYF
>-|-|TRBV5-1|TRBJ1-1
TGCGCCAGCAGCTTAATCGGTACAGGGCGGAACACTGAAGCTTTCTTT
CASSLIGTGRNTEAFF
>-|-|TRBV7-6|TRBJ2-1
TGTGCCAGCAGCGCCAGGGGGGTCCACAATGAGCAGTTCTTC
CASSARGVHNEQFF
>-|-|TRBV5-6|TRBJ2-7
TGTGCCAGCAGCTCTAACTCCTACGAGCAGTACTTC
CASSSNSYEQYF
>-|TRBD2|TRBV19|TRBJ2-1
TGTGCCAGTAGCATAGCGGGGGAAACACCGGGTGAGCAGTTCTTC
CASSIAGETPGEQFF
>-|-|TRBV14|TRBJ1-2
TGTGCCAGCAGCCTAACCACGGAAACAGGCTACACCTTC
CASSLTTETGYTF
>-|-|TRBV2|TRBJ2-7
TGTGCCAGCAGGGAGCCCCCAGGGCGCGAGCAGTACTTC
CASREPPGREQYF
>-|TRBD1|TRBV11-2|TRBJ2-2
TGTGCCAGCAGCAGAACCGAGGACAGGGCGGGCACCGGGGAGCTGTTTTTT
CASSRTEDRAGTGELFF
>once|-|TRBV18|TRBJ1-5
TGTGCCAGCTCACCAGAGGGATATAGCAATCAGCCCCAGCATTTT
CASSPEGYSNQPQHF
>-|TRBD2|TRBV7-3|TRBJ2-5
TGTGCCAGCAGCATACTAGCGGGAGTTCAGGAGACCCAGTACTTC
CASSILAGVQETQYF
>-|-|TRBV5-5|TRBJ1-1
TGTGCCAGCAGCTTGGACTTCGGGACAGAAGCTTTCTTT
CASSLDFGTEAFF
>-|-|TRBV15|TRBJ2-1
TGTGCCACCAGCAGAGATACAGGGAGCTCCTACAATGAGCAGTTCTTC
CATSRDTGSSYNEQFF
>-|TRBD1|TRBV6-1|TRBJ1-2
TGTGCCACCTCGGGAGGGGGCTTCGATGGCTACACCTTC
CATSGGGFDGYTF
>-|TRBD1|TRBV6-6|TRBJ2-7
TGTGCCAGCAGTTACTCACAGGGGGCAGGATACGAGCAGTACTTC
CASSYSQGAGYEQYF
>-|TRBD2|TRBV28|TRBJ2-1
TGTGCCAGCAGTTTCCTTCGGGCTAGCGGAGCCAATGAGCAGTTCTTC
CASSFLRASGANEQFF
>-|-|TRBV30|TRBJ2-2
TGTGCCTGGAGTGGTTATGGGGAGGTTGGGGAGCTGTTTTTT
CAWSGYGEVGELFF
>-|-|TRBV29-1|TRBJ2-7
TGCAGCGTCACTTGGACGGGCTCCTGCGAGCAGTACTTC
CSVTWTGSCEQYF
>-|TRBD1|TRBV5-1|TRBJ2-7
TGCGCCAGCAGCTTGAGGGGACAGGGGGACGAGCAGTACTTC
CASSLRGQGDEQYF
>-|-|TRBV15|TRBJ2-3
TGTGCCACCAGCAGAGATCGGGGGTCCACAGATACGCAGTATTTT
CATSRDRGSTDTQYF
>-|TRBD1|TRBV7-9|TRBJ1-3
TGTGCCAGCAGATCCGACAGGGATCGAAACACCATATATTTT
CASRSDRDRNTIYF
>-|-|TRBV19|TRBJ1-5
TGTGCCAGTAGTTCGCAGGGTGTAGCTGGCAATCAGCCCCAGCATTTT
CASSSQGVAGNQPQHF
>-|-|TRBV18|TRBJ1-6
TGTGCCAGCTCACCACCGGGCGTCGATCTGTATTCACCCCTCCACTTT
CASSPPGVDLYSPLHF
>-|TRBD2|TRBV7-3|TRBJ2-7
TGTGCCAGCAGCCCCGGGCGGGAGAGGTACGAGCAGTACTTC
CASSPGRERYEQYF
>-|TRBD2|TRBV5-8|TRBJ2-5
TGTGCCAGCAGCCCGGGACTAGCGGAGAGAGAGACCCAGTACTTC
CASSPGLAERETQYF
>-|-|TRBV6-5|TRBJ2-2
TGTGCCAGCAGCGTTATCCCTACCCTCGCCGGGGAGCTGTTTTTT
CASSVIPTLAGELFF
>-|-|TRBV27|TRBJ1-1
TGTGCCAGCAGTTTAAGGGGTCTAGCTTTCTTT
CASSLRGLAFF
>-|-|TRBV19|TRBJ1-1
TGTGCCAGTAGTATAGGGGGAGGGGGAAACACTGAAGCTTTCTTT
CASSIGGGGNTEAFF
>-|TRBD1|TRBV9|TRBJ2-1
TGTGCCAGCAGCGTAGCGGGGACAGGTGAGAATGAGCAGTTCTTC
CASSVAGTGENEQFF